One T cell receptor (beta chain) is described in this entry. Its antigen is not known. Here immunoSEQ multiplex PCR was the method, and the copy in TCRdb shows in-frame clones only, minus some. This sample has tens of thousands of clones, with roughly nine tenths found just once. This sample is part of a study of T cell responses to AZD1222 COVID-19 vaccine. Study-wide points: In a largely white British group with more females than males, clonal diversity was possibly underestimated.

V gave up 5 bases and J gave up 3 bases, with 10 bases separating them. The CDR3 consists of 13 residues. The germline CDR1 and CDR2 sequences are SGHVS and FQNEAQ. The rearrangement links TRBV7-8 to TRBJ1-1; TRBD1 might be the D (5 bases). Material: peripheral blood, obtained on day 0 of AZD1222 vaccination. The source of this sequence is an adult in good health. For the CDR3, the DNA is TGTGCCAGCAGCCGCCAACAGGACACTGAAGCTTTCTTT. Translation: CASSRQQDTEAFF.